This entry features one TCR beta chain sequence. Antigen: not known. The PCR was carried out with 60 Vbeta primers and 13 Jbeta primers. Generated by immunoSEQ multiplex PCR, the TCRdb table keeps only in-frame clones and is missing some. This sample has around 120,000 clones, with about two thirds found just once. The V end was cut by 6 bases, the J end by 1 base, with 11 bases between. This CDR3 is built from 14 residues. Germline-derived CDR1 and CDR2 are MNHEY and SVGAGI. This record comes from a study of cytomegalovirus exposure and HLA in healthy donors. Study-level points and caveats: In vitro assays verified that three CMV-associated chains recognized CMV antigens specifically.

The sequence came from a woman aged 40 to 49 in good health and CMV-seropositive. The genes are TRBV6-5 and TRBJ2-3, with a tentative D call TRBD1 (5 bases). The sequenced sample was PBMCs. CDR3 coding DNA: TGTGCCAGCAGCTACAGGAGCGGCACAGATACGCAGTATTTT. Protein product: CASSYRSGTDTQYF.